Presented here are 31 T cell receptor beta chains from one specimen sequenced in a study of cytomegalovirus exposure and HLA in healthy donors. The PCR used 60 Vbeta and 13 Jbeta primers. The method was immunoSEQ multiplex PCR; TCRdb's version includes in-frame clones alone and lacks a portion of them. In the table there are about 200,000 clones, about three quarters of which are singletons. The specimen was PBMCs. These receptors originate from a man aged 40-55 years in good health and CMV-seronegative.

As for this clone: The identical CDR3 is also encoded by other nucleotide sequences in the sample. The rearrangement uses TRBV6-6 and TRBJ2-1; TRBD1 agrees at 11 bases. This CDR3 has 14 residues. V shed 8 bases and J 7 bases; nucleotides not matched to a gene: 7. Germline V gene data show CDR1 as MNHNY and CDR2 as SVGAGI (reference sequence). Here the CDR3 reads CASRPGTGGNEQFF. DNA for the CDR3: TGTGCCAGCCGCCCCGGGACAGGGGGAAATGAGCAGTTCTTC.

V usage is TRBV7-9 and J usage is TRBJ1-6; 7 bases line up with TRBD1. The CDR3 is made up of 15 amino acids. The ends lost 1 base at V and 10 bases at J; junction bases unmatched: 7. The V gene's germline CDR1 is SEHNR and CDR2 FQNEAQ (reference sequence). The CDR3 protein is CASSLDTGAKSPLHF. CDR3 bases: TGTGCCAGCAGCTTAGATACAGGGGCTAAATCACCCCTCCACTTT.

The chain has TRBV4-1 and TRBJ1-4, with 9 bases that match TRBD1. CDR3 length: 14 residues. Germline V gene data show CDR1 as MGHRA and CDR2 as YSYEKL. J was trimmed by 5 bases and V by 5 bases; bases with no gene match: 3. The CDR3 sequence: CASSSDRGNEKLFF. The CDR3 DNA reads TGCGCCAGCAGCTCCGACAGGGGGAATGAAAAACTGTTTTTT.

This CDR3 reads CASSQVDSFTGELFF. The CDR3 nucleotides read TGTGCCAGCAGCCAAGTGGACAGCTTCACCGGGGAGCTGTTTTTT. This chain links TRBV4-2 with TRBJ2-2; TRBD1 might be the D (6 bases). Germline CDR1 is LGHNA and CDR2 is YNFKEQ. V was shortened by 1 base and J by 4 bases, with 10 bases between the two germline ends. The CDR3 covers 15 residues.

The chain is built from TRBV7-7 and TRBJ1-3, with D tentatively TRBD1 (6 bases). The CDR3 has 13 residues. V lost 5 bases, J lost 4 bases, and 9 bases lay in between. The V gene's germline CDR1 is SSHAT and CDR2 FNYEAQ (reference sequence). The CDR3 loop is CASSRGQGNTIYF. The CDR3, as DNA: TGTGCCAGCAGCCGCGGACAGGGAAACACCATATATTTT.

Written as DNA, the CDR3 is TGTGCCAGCAGCGATAAGCTGAGAAGCTCCTACAATGAGCAGTTCTTC. Residues: CASSDKLRSSYNEQFF. The V and J genes are TRBV7-3 and TRBJ2-1; D is undetermined. Germline V gene lookup returns CDR1 SGHTA and CDR2 FQGTGA. This CDR3 region has 16 residues. V lost 5 bases to trimming and J lost 0 bases, with 14 bases between them.

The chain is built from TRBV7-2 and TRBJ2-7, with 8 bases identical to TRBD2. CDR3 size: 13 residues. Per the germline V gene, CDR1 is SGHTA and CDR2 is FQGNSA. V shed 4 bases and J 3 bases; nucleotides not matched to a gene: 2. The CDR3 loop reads CASSWGTSYEQYF. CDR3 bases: TGTGCCAGCAGCTGGGGGACTAGCTACGAGCAGTACTTC.

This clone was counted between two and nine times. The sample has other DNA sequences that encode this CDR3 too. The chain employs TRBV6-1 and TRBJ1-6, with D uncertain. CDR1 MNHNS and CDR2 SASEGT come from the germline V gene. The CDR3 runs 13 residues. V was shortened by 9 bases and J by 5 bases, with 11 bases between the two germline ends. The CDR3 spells CASKLGDNSPLHF. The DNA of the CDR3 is TGTGCCAGTAAATTAGGAGATAATTCACCCCTCCACTTT.

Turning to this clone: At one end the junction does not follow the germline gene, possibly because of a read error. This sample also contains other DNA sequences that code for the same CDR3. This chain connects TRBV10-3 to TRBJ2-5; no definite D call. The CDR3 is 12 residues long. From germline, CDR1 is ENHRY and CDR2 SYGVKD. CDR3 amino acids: CAISAVEETQYF. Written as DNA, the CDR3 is TGTGCAATCAGTGCGGTGGAAGAGACCCAGTACTTC.

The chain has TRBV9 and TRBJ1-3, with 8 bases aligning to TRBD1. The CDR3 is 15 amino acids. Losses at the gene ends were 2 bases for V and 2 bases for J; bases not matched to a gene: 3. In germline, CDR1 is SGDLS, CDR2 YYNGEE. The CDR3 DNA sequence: TGTGCCAGCAGCGTCCAGGGGGCGGCTGGAAACACCATATATTTT. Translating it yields CASSVQGAAGNTIYF.

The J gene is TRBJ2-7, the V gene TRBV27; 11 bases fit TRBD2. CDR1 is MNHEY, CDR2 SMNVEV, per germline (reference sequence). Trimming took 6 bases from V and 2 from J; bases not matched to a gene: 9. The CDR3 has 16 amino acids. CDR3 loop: CASRPWATSGTYEQYF. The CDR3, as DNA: TGTGCCAGCAGACCTTGGGCGACTAGCGGGACCTACGAGCAGTACTTC.

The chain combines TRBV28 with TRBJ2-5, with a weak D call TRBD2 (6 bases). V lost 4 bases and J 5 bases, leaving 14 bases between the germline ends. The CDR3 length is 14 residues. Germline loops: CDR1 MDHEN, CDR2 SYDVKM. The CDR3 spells CASSSGLGGETQYF. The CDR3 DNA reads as TGTGCCAGCAGTTCGGGACTGGGTGGGGAGACCCAGTACTTC.

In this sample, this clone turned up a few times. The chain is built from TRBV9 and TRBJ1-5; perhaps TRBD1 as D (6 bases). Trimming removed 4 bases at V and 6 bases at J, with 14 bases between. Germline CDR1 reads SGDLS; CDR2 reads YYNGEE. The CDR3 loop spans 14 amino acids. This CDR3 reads CASSLTGGAQPQHF. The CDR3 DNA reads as TGTGCCAGCAGCCTAACCGGGGGGGCTCAGCCCCAGCATTTT.

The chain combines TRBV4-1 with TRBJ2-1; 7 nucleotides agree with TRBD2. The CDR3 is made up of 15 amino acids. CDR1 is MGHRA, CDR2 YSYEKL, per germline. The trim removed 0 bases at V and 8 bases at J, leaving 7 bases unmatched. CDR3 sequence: CASSQDQGGSYEQFF. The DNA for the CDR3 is TGCGCCAGCAGCCAAGATCAGGGCGGGAGTTATGAGCAGTTCTTC.

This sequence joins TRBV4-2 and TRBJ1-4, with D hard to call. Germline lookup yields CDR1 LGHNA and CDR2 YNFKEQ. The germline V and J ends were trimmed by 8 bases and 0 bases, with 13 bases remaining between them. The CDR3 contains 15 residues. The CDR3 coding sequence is TGTGCCAGCGCCCTGGAGGCCGCAACTAATGAAAAACTGTTTTTT. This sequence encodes CASALEAATNEKLFF.

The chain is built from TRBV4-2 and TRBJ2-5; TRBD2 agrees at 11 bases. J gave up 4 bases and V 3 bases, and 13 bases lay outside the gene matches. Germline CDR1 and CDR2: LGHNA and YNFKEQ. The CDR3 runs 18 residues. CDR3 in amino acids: CASSHAGTSGSWGETQYF. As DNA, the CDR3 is TGTGCCAGCAGCCATGCAGGGACTAGCGGATCTTGGGGAGAGACCCAGTACTTC.

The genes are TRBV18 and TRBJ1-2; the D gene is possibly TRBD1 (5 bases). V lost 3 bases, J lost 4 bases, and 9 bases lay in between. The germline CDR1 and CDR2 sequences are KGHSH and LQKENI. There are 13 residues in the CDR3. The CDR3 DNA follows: TGTGCCAGCTCACCTGACAGAATCTATGGCTACACCTTC. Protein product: CASSPDRIYGYTF.

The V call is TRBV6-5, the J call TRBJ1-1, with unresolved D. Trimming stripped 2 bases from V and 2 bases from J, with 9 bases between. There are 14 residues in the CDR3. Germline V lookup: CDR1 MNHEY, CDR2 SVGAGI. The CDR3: CASSYPQENTEAFF. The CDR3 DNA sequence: TGTGCCAGCAGTTACCCCCAGGAAAACACTGAAGCTTTCTTT.

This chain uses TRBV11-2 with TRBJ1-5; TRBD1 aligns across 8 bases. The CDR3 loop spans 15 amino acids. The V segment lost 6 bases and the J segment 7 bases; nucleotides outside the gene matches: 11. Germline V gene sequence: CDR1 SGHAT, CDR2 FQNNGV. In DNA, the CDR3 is TGTGCCAGCAGACTCGGACAGGGCTTCAACCAGCCCCAGCATTTT. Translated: CASRLGQGFNQPQHF.

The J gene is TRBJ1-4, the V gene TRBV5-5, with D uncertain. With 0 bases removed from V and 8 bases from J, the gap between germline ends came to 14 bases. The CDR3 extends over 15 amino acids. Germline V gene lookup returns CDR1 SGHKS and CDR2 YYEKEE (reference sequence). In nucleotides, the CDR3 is TGTGCCAGCAGCTTGGATGAAGTAGCCTACGAAAAACTGTTTTTT. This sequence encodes CASSLDEVAYEKLFF.

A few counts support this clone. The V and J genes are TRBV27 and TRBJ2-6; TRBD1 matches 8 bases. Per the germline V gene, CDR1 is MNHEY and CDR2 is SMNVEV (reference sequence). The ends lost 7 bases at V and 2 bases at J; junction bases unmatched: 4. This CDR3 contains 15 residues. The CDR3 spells CASNLQGAGANVLTF. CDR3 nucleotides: TGTGCCAGCAACCTACAGGGGGCTGGGGCCAACGTCCTGACTTTC.

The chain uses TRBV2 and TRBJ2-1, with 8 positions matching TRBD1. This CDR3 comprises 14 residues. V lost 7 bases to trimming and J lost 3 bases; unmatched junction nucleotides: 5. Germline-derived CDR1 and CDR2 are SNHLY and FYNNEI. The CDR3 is CASIRGLHYNEQFF. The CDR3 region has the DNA TGTGCCAGCATCAGGGGGCTCCACTACAATGAGCAGTTCTTC.

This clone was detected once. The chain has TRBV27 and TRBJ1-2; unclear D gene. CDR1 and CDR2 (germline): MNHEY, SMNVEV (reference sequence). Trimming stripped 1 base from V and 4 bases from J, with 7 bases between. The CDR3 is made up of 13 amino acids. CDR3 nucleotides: TGTGCCAGCAGTTTATTGGGCAGCTATGGCTACACCTTC. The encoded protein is CASSLLGSYGYTF.

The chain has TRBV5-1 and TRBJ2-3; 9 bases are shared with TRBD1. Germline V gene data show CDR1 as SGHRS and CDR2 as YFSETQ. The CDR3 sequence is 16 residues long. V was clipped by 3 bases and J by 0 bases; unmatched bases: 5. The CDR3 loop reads CASSSTGGYSTDTQYF. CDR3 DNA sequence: TGCGCCAGCAGCTCCACAGGGGGCTATAGCACAGATACGCAGTATTTT. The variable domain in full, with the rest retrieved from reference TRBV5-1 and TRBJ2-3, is KAGVTQTPRYLIKTRGQQVTLSCSPISGHRSVSWYQQTPGQGLQFLFEYFSETQRNKGNFPGRFSGRQFSNSRSEMNVSTLELGDSALYLCASSSTGGYSTDTQYFGPGTRLTVL.

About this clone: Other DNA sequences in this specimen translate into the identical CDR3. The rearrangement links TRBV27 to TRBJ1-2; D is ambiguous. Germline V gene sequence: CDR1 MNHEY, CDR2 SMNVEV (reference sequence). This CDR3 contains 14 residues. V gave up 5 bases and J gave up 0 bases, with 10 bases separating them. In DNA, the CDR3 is TGTGCCAGCAGTCCCGCCGGTTCTAACTATGGCTACACCTTC. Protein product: CASSPAGSNYGYTF.

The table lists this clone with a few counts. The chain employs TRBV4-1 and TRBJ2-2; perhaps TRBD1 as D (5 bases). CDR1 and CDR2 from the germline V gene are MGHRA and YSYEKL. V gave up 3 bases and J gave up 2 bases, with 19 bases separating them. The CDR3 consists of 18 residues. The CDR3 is CASSQTSHSDTNTGELFF. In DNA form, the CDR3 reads TGCGCCAGCAGCCAGACATCCCATTCGGACACCAACACCGGGGAGCTGTTTTTT.

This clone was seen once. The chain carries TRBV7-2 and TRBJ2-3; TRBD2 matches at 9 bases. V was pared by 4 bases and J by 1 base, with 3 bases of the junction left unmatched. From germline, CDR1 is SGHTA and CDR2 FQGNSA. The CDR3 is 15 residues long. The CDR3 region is CASSSWTSGTDTQYF. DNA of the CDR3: TGTGCCAGCAGCTCATGGACTAGCGGCACAGATACGCAGTATTTT.

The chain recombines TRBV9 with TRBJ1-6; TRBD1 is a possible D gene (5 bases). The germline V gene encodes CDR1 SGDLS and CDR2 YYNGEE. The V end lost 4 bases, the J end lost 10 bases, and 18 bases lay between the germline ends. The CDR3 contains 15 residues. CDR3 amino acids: CASSPKGVPDSPLHF. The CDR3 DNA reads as TGTGCCAGCAGCCCAAAAGGGGTACCGGACTCACCCCTCCACTTT.

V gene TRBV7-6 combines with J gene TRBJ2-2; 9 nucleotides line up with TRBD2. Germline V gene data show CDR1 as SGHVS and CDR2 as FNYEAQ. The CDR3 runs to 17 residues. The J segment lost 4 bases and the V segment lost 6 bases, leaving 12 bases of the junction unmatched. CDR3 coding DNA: TGTGCCAGCAGGCCCTCAGCGCGGGGGGGCAGCACCGGGGAGCTGTTTTTT. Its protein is CASRPSARGGSTGELFF.

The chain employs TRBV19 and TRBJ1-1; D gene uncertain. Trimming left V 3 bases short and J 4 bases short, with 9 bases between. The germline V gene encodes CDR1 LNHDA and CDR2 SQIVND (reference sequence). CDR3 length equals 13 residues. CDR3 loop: CASSIGQSTEAFF. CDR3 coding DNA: TGTGCCAGTAGTATTGGGCAGTCCACTGAAGCTTTCTTT.

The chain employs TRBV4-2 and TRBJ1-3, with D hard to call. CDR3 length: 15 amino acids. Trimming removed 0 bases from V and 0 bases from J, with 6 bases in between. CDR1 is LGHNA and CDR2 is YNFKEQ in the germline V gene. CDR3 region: CASSQDTGSGNTIYF. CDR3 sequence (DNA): TGTGCCAGCAGCCAAGATACCGGCTCTGGAAACACCATATATTTT.